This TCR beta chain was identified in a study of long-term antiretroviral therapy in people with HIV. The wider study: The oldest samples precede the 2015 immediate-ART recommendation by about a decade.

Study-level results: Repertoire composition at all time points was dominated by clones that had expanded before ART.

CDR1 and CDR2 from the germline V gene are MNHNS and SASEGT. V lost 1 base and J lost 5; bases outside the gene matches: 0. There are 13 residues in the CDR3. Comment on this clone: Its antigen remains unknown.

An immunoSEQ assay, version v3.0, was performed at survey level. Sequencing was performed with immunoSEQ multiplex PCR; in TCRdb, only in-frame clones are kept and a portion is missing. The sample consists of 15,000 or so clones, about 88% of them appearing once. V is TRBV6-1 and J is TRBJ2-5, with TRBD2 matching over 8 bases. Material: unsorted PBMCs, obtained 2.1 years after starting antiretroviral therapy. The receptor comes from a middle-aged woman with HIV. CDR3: CASSEGLAETQYF. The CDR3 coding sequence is TGTGCCAGCAGTGAAGGACTAGCGGAGACCCAGTACTTC.